The 7 T cell receptor beta chains in this list originate from one sample, sequenced in a study of blood T cell repertoires in COVID-19. This table comes from immunoSEQ multiplex PCR, and its TCRdb copy is limited to in-frame clones, with some not included. Of about 180,000 clones detected, around 86% appear once; the ten largest clones hold more than 7.5%. Sample: PBMCs or T cells enriched from blood (not recorded which). All receptors derive from a woman aged 25-40 years who had recovered from COVID-19.

The chain recombines TRBV6-5 with TRBJ2-1; possible D gene TRBD2, 5 bases. The CDR3 contains 12 residues. Trimming removed 6 bases at V and 5 bases at J, with 8 bases between. Germline V gene sequence: CDR1 MNHEY, CDR2 SVGAGI. The CDR3, as DNA: TGTGCCAGCAGCGACGGGGACAATGAGCAGTTCTTC. This gives the protein CASSDGDNEQFF.

The chain joins TRBV6-5 to TRBJ2-1; TRBD2 might be the D (6 bases). In germline, CDR1 is MNHEY, CDR2 SVGAGI. The V end lost 2 bases, the J end lost 9 bases, and 14 bases lay between the germline ends. The CDR3 is made up of 14 amino acids. The CDR3 loop reads CASSYQTSPSEQFF. For the CDR3, the DNA is TGTGCCAGCAGTTACCAGACTAGTCCATCTGAGCAGTTCTTC.

This chain links TRBV19 with TRBJ2-7; 9 bases map to TRBD2. The germline V gene has CDR1 LNHDA and CDR2 SQIVND (reference sequence). The CDR3 has 16 residues. The junction had 10 bases not matched to a gene; V was cut back by 1 base and J by 6 bases. The CDR3 sequence: CASSIVVGGRAPEQYF. The CDR3 region has the DNA TGTGCCAGTAGTATAGTAGTCGGCGGGAGGGCCCCCGAGCAGTACTTC. Filled out from reference TRBV19 and TRBJ2-7, the complete variable domain reads DGGITQSPKYLFRKEGQNVTLSCEQNLNHDAMYWYRQDPGQGLRLIYYSQIVNDFQKGDIAEGYSVSREKKESFPLTVTSAQKNPTAFYLCASSIVVGGRAPEQYFGPGTRLTVT.

The chain combines TRBV28 with TRBJ2-7; 8 bases match TRBD1. Per the germline V gene, CDR1 is MDHEN and CDR2 is SYDVKM. The CDR3 extends over 12 amino acids. V lost 6 bases and J lost 5; bases outside the gene matches: 3. CDR3 nucleotide sequence: TGTGCCAGCAGGTCGACAGGGGACGAGCAGTACTTC. As protein: CASRSTGDEQYF.

The rearrangement uses TRBV5-8 and TRBJ2-2; TRBD1 matches 10 bases. Losses at the gene ends were 4 bases for V and 5 bases for J; bases not matched to a gene: 5. The CDR3 length is 15 residues. Germline-derived CDR1 and CDR2 are SGHTS and YDEGEE. In nucleotides, the CDR3 is TGTGCCAGCAGCATGGGACAGGGGTGGACCGGGGAGCTGTTTTTT. The encoded protein is CASSMGQGWTGELFF.

Written as DNA, the CDR3 is TGTGCCAGTTCTGGACCGGACAGGGGAAGGTCAGAGCAGTACTTC. Its protein is CASSGPDRGRSEQYF. The chain couples TRBV19 to TRBJ2-7; TRBD1 matches at 9 bases. Trimming cost V 8 bases and J 7 bases; bases outside gene matches: 15. The CDR3 is 15 amino acids. In germline, CDR1 is LNHDA, CDR2 SQIVND (reference sequence).

This clone was recorded once. The V gene is TRBV6-4, the J gene TRBJ1-1; D uncertain. The CDR3 sequence is 13 residues long. The germline V gene has CDR1 MRHNA and CDR2 SNTAGT. V lost 9 bases and J lost 11, with 22 bases in between. The CDR3 DNA sequence: TGTGCCAGTACCAATGGGCAGGCCGGGGAGGCTTTCTTT. Translated, it gives CASTNGQAGEAFF.